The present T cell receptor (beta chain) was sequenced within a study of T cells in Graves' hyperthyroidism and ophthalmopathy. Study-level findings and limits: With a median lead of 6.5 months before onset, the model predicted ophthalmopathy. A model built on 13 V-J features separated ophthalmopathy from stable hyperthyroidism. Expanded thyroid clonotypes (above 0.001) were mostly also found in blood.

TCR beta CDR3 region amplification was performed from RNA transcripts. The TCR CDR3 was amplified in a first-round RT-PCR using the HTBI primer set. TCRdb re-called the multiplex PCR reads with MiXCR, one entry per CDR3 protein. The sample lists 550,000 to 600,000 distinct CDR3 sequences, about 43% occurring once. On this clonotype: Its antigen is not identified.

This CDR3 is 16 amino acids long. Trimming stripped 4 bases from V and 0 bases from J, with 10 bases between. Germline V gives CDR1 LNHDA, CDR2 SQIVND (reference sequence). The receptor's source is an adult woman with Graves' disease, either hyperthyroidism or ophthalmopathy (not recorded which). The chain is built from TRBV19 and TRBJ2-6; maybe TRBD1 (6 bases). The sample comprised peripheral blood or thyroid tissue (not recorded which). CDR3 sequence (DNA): TGTGCCAGTAGTAGGGGGCCCCCCTCTGGGGCCAACGTCCTGACTTTC. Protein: CASSRGPPSGANVLTF.